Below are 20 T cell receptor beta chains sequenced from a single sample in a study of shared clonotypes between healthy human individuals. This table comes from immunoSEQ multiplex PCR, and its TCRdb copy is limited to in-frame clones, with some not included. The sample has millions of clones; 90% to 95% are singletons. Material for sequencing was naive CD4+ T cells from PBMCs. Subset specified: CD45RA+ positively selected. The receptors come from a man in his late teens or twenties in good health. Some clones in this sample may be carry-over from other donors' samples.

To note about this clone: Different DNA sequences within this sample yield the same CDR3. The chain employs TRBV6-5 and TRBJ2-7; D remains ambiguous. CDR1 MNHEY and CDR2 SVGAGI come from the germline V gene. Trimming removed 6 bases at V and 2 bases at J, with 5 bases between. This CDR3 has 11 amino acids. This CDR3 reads CASSSTYEQYF. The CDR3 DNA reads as TGTGCCAGCAGCTCAACCTACGAGCAGTACTTC.

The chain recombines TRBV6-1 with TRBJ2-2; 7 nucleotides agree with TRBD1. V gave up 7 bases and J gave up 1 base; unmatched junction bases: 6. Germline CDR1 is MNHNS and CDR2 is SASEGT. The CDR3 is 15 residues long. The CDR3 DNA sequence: TGTGCCAGCATTTCCGGGACAGTGAACACCGGGGAGCTGTTTTTT. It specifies CASISGTVNTGELFF.

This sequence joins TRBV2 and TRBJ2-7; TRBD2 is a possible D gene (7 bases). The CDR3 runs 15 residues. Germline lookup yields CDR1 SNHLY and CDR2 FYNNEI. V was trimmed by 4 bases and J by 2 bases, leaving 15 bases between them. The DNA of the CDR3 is TGTGCCAGCAGTGGTACAAGGGGGGGGGCCTACGAGCAGTACTTC. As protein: CASSGTRGGAYEQYF.

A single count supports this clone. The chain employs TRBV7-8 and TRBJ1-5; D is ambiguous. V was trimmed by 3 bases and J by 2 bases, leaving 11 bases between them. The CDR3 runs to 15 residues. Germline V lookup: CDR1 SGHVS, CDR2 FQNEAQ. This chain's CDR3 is CASSFGSVGNQPQHF. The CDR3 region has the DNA TGTGCCAGCAGCTTTGGCAGCGTGGGCAATCAGCCCCAGCATTTT.

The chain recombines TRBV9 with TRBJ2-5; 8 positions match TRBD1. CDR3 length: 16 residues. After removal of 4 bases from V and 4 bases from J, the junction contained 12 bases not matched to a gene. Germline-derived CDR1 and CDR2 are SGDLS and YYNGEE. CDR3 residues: CASSSGAGGFRETQYF. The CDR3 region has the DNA TGTGCCAGCAGCAGTGGGGCAGGGGGCTTTCGAGAGACCCAGTACTTC.

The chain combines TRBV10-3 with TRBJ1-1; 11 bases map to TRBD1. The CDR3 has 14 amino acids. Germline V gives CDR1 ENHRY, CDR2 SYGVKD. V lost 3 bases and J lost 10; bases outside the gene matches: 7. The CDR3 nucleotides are TGTGCCATCAGTGACCCTCCGGGACAGGGGGGAGCTTTCTTT. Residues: CAISDPPGQGGAFF.

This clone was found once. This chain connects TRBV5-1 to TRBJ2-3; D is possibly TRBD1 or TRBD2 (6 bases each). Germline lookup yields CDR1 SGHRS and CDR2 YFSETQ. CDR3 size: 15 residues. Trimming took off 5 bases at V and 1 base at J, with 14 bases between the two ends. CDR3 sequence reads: CASSGGGSGTDTQYF. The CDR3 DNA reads TGCGCCAGCAGTGGAGGGGGATCCGGCACAGATACGCAGTATTTT.

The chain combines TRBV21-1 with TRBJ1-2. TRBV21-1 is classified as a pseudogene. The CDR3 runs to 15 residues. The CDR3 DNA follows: TGTGCCAGCAGCAAAGGTGGGAGGGCAGAATATGGCTACACCTTC. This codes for CASSKGGRAEYGYTF.

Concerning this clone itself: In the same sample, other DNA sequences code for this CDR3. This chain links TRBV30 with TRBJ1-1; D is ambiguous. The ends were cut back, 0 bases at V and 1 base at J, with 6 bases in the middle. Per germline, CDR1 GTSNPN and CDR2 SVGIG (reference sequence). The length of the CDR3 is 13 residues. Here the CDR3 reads CAWSVSANTEAFF. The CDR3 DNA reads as TGTGCCTGGAGTGTCTCGGCGAACACTGAAGCTTTCTTT.

The CDR3 coding sequence is TGTGCCAGCAGCCCCCAGGCGGGACAGGGAGCCGAGCAGTACTTC. It yields the protein CASSPQAGQGAEQYF. The V and J genes are TRBV7-9 and TRBJ2-7, with 9 bases matching TRBD1. V lost 5 bases and J lost 6; bases outside the gene matches: 11. This CDR3 comprises 15 residues. Germline CDR1 reads SEHNR; CDR2 reads FQNEAQ (reference sequence). The whole variable domain, remainder taken from reference TRBV7-9 and TRBJ2-7, is DTGVSQNPRHKITKRGQNVTFRCDPISEHNRLYWYRQTLGQGPEFLTYFQNEAQLEKSRLLSDRFSAERPKGSFSTLEIQRTEQGDSAMYLCASSPQAGQGAEQYFGPGTRLTVT.

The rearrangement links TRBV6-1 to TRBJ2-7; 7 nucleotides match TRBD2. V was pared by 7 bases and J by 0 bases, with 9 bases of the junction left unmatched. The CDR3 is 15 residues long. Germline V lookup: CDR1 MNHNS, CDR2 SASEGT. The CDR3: CASMSGDLGSYEQYF. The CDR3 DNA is TGTGCCAGCATGAGCGGGGATTTGGGCTCCTACGAGCAGTACTTC.

The CDR3 region has the DNA TGTGCCAGCAGCTTTTCCAGGCGAAGTCGCTCTGGGGAGCTGTTTTTT. This gives the protein CASSFSRRSRSGELFF. The V and J genes are TRBV5-8 and TRBJ2-2; D gene unclear. Germline values: CDR1 SGHTS, CDR2 YDEGEE. The CDR3 contains 16 residues. Deletions cut 2 bases from V and 8 bases from J, with 19 bases between.

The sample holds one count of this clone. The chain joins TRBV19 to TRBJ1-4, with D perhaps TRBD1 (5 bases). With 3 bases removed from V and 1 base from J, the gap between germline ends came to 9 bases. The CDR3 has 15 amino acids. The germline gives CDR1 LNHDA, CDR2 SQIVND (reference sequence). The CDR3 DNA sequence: TGTGCCAGTAGTATGTACAGGATAACTAATGAAAAACTGTTTTTT. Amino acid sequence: CASSMYRITNEKLFF.

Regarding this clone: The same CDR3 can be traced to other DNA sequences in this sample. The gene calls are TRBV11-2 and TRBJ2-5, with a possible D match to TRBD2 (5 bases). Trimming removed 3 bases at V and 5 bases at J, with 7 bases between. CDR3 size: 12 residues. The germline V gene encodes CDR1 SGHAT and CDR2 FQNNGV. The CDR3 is CASSFPGETQYF. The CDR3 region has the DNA TGTGCCAGCAGCTTCCCGGGGGAGACCCAGTACTTC.

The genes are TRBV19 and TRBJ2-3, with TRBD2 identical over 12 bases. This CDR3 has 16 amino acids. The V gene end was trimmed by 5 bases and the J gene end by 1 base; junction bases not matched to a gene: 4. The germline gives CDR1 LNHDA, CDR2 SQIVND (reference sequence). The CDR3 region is CASSARTSGGTDTQYF. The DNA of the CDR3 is TGTGCCAGTAGTGCCCGGACTAGCGGGGGCACAGATACGCAGTATTTT.

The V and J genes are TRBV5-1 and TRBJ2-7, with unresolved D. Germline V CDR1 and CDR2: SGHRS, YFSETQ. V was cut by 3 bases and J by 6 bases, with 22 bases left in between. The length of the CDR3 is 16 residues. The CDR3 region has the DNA TGCGCCAGCAGCTCGACCCCCGGGTTTGGCCTCGGCGAGCAGTACTTC. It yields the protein CASSSTPGFGLGEQYF. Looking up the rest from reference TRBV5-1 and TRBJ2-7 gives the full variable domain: KAGVTQTPRYLIKTRGQQVTLSCSPISGHRSVSWYQQTPGQGLQFLFEYFSETQRNKGNFPGRFSGRQFSNSRSEMNVSTLELGDSALYLCASSSTPGFGLGEQYFGPGTRLTVT.

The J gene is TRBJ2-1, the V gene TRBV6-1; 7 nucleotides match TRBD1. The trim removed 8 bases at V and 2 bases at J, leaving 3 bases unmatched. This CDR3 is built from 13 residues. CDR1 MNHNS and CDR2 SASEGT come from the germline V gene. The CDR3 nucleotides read TGTGCCAGCGGGCAGGGGGCCTACAATGAGCAGTTCTTC. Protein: CASGQGAYNEQFF.

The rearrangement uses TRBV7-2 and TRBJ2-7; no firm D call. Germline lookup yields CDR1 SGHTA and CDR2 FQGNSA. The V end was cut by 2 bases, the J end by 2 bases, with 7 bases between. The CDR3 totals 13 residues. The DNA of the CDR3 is TGTGCCAGCAGCTTAAGGGCAGCCTACGAGCAGTACTTC. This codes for CASSLRAAYEQYF.

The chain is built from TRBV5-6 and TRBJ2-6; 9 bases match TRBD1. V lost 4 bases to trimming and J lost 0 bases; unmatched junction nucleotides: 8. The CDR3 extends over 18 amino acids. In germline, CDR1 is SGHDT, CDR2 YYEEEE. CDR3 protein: CASSPRTGDRSGANVLTF. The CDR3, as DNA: TGTGCCAGCAGCCCGCGGACAGGGGACCGCTCTGGGGCCAACGTCCTGACTTTC.

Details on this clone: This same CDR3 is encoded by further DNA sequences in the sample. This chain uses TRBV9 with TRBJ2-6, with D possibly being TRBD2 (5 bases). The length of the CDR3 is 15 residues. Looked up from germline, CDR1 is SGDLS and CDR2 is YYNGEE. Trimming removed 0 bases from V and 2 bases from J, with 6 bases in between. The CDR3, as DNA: TGTGCCAGCAGCGTAGGGGGAGCTGGGGCCAACGTCCTGACTTTC. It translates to CASSVGGAGANVLTF.